This passage covers 27 T cell receptor beta chains from one sample sequenced in a study of beta chain features in type 1 diabetes (dated by TCRdb to 2016 to 2018). Results and caveats for the whole study, not just this receptor: In all four CD4+ subsets, TCRB CDR3 length was moderately but significantly shorter in type 1 diabetes patients.

No cognate antigen is known for these TCRs. The library was produced with the immunoSEQ multiplex PCR assay. All of the isolated RNA was reverse transcribed with the High Capacity cDNA Reverse Transcription Kit, so expressed TCRB transcripts were sequenced. The table was pulled from immuneACCESS by TCRdb, which kept in-frame rearrangements only. Such tables lose some clones; where checked, under half of the loss comes from unresolved V genes, and the rest has no known cause. The sample has around 160,000 clones on record, 9% of them singletons. The leading ten clones occupy 0.7% of the sample. The sample consisted of central memory CD4+ T cells from blood. The origin of the receptors is a woman in her thirties with type 1 diabetes.

V is TRBV28 and J is TRBJ2-2; 11 bases align to TRBD1. Per the germline V gene, CDR1 is MDHEN and CDR2 is SYDVKM. The CDR3 is 19 residues long. V was pared by 1 base and J by 3 bases, with 10 bases of the junction left unmatched. CDR3 sequence reads: CASSLSDRGPAVYTGELFF. The DNA of the CDR3 is TGTGCCAGCAGTTTATCGGACAGGGGGCCGGCTGTATACACCGGGGAGCTGTTTTTT.

Only a few counts were recorded for this clone. The chain joins TRBV5-1 to TRBJ2-1, with 13 bases identical to TRBD2. The CDR3 covers 15 residues. Germline-derived CDR1 and CDR2 are SGHRS and YFSETQ. The V gene end was trimmed by 6 bases and the J gene end by 5 bases; junction bases not matched to a gene: 5. CDR3: CASIRGTSGDNEQFF. CDR3 bases: TGCGCCAGCATTCGCGGGACTAGCGGGGACAATGAGCAGTTCTTC.

There are a few counts of this clone. The rearrangement uses TRBV6-5 and TRBJ2-1, with D perhaps TRBD1 (6 bases). V lost 9 bases and J 8 bases, leaving 17 bases between the germline ends. Germline CDR1 and CDR2: MNHEY and SVGAGI. CDR3 size: 13 residues. CDR3 nucleotides: TGTGCCAGTCGATACAGGGTTCCCGATGAGCAGTTCTTC. Its protein product is CASRYRVPDEQFF.

The sample holds a few counts of this clone. The chain is built from TRBV19 and TRBJ1-5, with a possible D match to TRBD1 (6 bases). CDR1 is LNHDA and CDR2 is SQIVND in the germline V gene (reference sequence). The CDR3 sequence is 15 residues long. V was trimmed by 3 bases and J by 1 base, leaving 10 bases between them. This chain's CDR3 is CASSIDRTSNQPQHF. CDR3 coding DNA: TGTGCCAGTAGTATTGACAGGACGAGCAATCAGCCCCAGCATTTT.

In its sample, this clone was seen a few times. This sequence joins TRBV5-1 and TRBJ2-7; TRBD1 matches 7 bases. The CDR3 runs to 14 residues. V shed 4 bases, J shed 2 bases, and the junction held 6 bases outside the gene matches. Germline values: CDR1 SGHRS, CDR2 YFSETQ. The CDR3 protein is CASSLGQSTYEQYF. In DNA, the CDR3 is TGCGCCAGCAGCCTGGGACAGTCTACCTACGAGCAGTACTTC.

This clone has only a few counts. The CDR3 reads CASSPPFRLARNNEQFF. In DNA, the CDR3 is TGTGCCAGCAGCCCCCCGTTCCGACTAGCGCGAAACAATGAGCAGTTCTTC. The chain employs TRBV7-9 and TRBJ2-1, with TRBD2 identical over 8 bases. Looked up from germline, CDR1 is SEHNR and CDR2 is FQNEAQ (reference sequence). The CDR3 runs 17 residues. V dropped 5 bases and J dropped 5; count of bases not matched to a gene: 14.

The chain is built from TRBV11-2 and TRBJ2-4, with 9 bases that match TRBD1. J gave up 5 bases and V 5 bases, and 4 bases lay outside the gene matches. The CDR3 has 14 amino acids. Germline V gene lookup returns CDR1 SGHAT and CDR2 FQNNGV. Here the CDR3 DNA reads TGTGCCAGCAGCCCGAGGACAGGGGAAAACATTCAGTACTTC. As protein: CASSPRTGENIQYF.

In this sample, this clone turned up a few times. The chain is built from TRBV19 and TRBJ1-5; D remains ambiguous. The CDR3 extends over 14 amino acids. The V end was cut by 6 bases, the J end by 2 bases, with 11 bases between. Germline V lookup: CDR1 LNHDA, CDR2 SQIVND (reference sequence). The CDR3 spells CASSREAGNQPQHF. The CDR3 bases are TGTGCCAGTAGCCGGGAGGCAGGCAATCAGCCCCAGCATTTT.

This clone was counted many times. CDR3 nucleotides: TGTGCCAGCAGCTTTCTCGGTAACGGGGAGCTGTTTTTT. It encodes CASSFLGNGELFF. The chain recombines TRBV7-3 with TRBJ2-2, with D unresolved. Trimming left V 3 bases short and J 7 bases short, with 9 bases between. Germline CDR1 SGHTA, CDR2 FQGTGA. There are 13 residues in the CDR3.

The chain links TRBV14 to TRBJ1-5; tentative D call: TRBD1 (6 bases). The CDR3 loop spans 16 amino acids. Germline lookup yields CDR1 SGHDN and CDR2 FVKESK. Trimming cost V 4 bases and J 6 bases, with 19 bases left between them. CDR3 region: CASSLPWGRSGQPQHF. The CDR3 region has the DNA TGTGCCAGCAGCCTGCCCTGGGGGCGCTCTGGTCAGCCCCAGCATTTT.

In DNA, the CDR3 is TGTGCCAGCTCACCCGACAGGGGGATACCGCCCCAGCATTTT. Its protein is CASSPDRGIPPQHF. This chain uses TRBV18 with TRBJ1-5, with 9 bases fitting TRBD1. Germline lookup yields CDR1 KGHSH and CDR2 LQKENI. This CDR3 is built from 14 residues. With V trimmed by 3 bases and J by 9 bases, 6 bases remained unmatched.

This clone was recorded a few times. This chain links TRBV7-9 with TRBJ2-4; the match to TRBD1 covers 7 bases. CDR3 size: 13 residues. V was pared by 5 bases and J by 12 bases, with 10 bases of the junction left unmatched. In germline, CDR1 is SEHNR, CDR2 FQNEAQ (reference sequence). Written as DNA, the CDR3 is TGTGCCAGCAGCGCGACGGACAGGAAAAATCAGTACTTC. Its translation: CASSATDRKNQYF.

This rearrangement joins TRBV28 to TRBJ2-5; weak D call: TRBD2 (5 bases). CDR3 size: 13 residues. Trimming removed 11 bases from V and 2 bases from J, with 15 bases in between. Germline CDR1 is MDHEN and CDR2 is SYDVKM. CDR3 DNA: TGTGCCGGAGGCGGAGTCCCTCAAGAGACCCAGTACTTC. As protein: CAGGGVPQETQYF.

In this sample, this clone turned up a few times. The V call is TRBV5-1, the J call TRBJ1-5; the D gene is possibly TRBD1 (5 bases). Germline V CDR1 and CDR2: SGHRS, YFSETQ. The CDR3 has 13 residues. V shed 4 bases and J shed 4 bases, with 9 bases lying between them. The CDR3 reads CASSRDWNQPQHF. The CDR3 bases are TGCGCCAGCAGCCGGGACTGGAATCAGCCCCAGCATTTT.

This chain connects TRBV6-6 to TRBJ1-5; 9 nucleotides match TRBD1. J gave up 0 bases and V 2 bases, and 2 bases lay outside the gene matches. The germline CDR1 and CDR2 sequences are MNHNY and SVGAGI (reference sequence). CDR3 length equals 16 residues. The CDR3 spells CASSYRDRDSNQPQHF. The CDR3 region has the DNA TGTGCCAGCAGTTACAGGGACAGGGATAGCAATCAGCCCCAGCATTTT.

This clone has more than one count but fewer than ten. J is TRBJ1-2 and V is TRBV7-9; no clear D gene. CDR1 and CDR2 (germline): SEHNR, FQNEAQ (reference sequence). This CDR3 has 13 residues. Trimming left V 5 bases short and J 7 bases short, with 14 bases between. The CDR3 sequence: CASSTQVMVGYTF. CDR3 in DNA: TGTGCCAGCAGCACCCAGGTCATGGTTGGCTACACCTTC. The whole variable domain, filled in from reference TRBV7-9 and TRBJ1-2, reads DTGVSQNPRHKITKRGQNVTFRCDPISEHNRLYWYRQTLGQGPEFLTYFQNEAQLEKSRLLSDRFSAERPKGSFSTLEIQRTEQGDSAMYLCASSTQVMVGYTFGSGTRLTVV.

This clone was seen a few times. The chain uses TRBV6-4 and TRBJ2-3; TRBD2 matches 14 bases. This CDR3 comprises 16 residues. Germline values: CDR1 MRHNA, CDR2 SNTAGT. After removal of 6 bases from V and 3 bases from J, the junction contained 5 bases not matched to a gene. The DNA of the CDR3 is TGTGCCAGCAGCGGACTAGCGGGAGGTGGAACAGATACGCAGTATTTT. Translating gives CASSGLAGGGTDTQYF.

The sample holds a few counts of this clone. For the CDR3, the DNA is TGTGCCAGCAGTGTGTCTCTGAACACCGGGGAGCTGTTTTTT. Residues: CASSVSLNTGELFF. The chain uses TRBV2 and TRBJ2-2; D remains ambiguous. The CDR3 has 14 residues. V was trimmed by 4 bases and J by 1 base, leaving 7 bases between them. Germline values: CDR1 SNHLY, CDR2 FYNNEI.

This clone has just a few counts. The chain carries TRBV11-2 and TRBJ2-7; TRBD2 matches at 8 bases. Germline CDR1 SGHAT, CDR2 FQNNGV. CDR3 length equals 15 residues. Trimming cost V 2 bases and J 6 bases; bases outside gene matches: 9. The CDR3 DNA reads as TGTGCCAGCAGCTTACCCCGGGGGGGACCCCTCGAGCAGTACTTC. Translating it yields CASSLPRGGPLEQYF.

This clone appeared a few times. This rearrangement joins TRBV7-9 to TRBJ1-1; 9 bases are a match to TRBD1. Trimming cost V 2 bases and J 5 bases; bases outside gene matches: 6. CDR1 SEHNR and CDR2 FQNEAQ come from the germline V gene (reference sequence). This CDR3 is built from 15 residues. Here the CDR3 reads CASSLSLTGGTEAFF. The CDR3 nucleotides read TGTGCCAGCAGCTTAAGTCTGACAGGGGGGACTGAAGCTTTCTTT.

The CDR3 sequence: CASSRTSEQYF. The CDR3 region has the DNA TGCGCCAGCAGTCGCACTAGCGAGCAGTACTTC. The V and J genes are TRBV10-1 and TRBJ2-7, with TRBD2 as a possible D gene (5 bases). Per the germline V gene, CDR1 is WNHNN and CDR2 is SYGVQD (reference sequence). The CDR3 is 11 amino acids. V lost 5 bases to trimming and J lost 6 bases, with 8 bases between them.

This clone was detected only a few times. J is TRBJ2-1 and V is TRBV10-3; 7 bases map to TRBD2. J gave up 0 bases and V 4 bases, and 6 bases lay outside the gene matches. CDR1 is ENHRY and CDR2 is SYGVKD in the germline V gene. CDR3 length equals 16 residues. The CDR3 nucleotides read TGTGCCATCAGTGGTAGCGGGCGATACTCCTACAATGAGCAGTTCTTC. Its protein is CAISGSGRYSYNEQFF.

In its sample, this clone was seen many times. This chain links TRBV2 with TRBJ2-1, with TRBD2 identical over 9 bases. The CDR3 length is 15 residues. CDR1 SNHLY and CDR2 FYNNEI come from the germline V gene. V was clipped by 4 bases and J by 4 bases; unmatched bases: 5. The CDR3 DNA is TGTGCCAGCAGTGTAAAGCGGGAGGTGTACAATGAGCAGTTCTTC. It is translated as CASSVKREVYNEQFF.

The CDR3 protein is CASSQEGGAGEYF. The DNA for the CDR3 is TGTGCCAGCAGCCAAGAGGGCGGAGCAGGGGAGTATTTT. The V and J genes are TRBV4-2 and TRBJ2-3; a weak D match, TRBD1 (6 bases). This CDR3 is built from 13 residues. Germline lookup yields CDR1 LGHNA and CDR2 YNFKEQ. V was pared by 0 bases and J by 13 bases, with 14 bases between.

The rearrangement links TRBV27 to TRBJ2-3; TRBD1 matches 7 bases. The CDR3 runs to 15 residues. Germline loops: CDR1 MNHEY, CDR2 SMNVEV (reference sequence). The V segment lost 2 bases and the J segment 0 bases; nucleotides outside the gene matches: 2. Here the CDR3 DNA reads TGTGCCAGCAGTTTAGGGGGACAGAGCACAGATACGCAGTATTTT. This sequence encodes CASSLGGQSTDTQYF.

V is TRBV10-1 and J is TRBJ2-7; 13 positions match TRBD2. J lost 3 bases, V lost 4 bases, and 6 bases had no gene match. There are 16 residues in the CDR3. Germline CDR1 is WNHNN and CDR2 is SYGVQD (reference sequence). CDR3 in amino acids: CASSGRTSGSFYEQYF. The CDR3 DNA reads TGCGCCAGCAGTGGACGGACTAGCGGGAGCTTCTACGAGCAGTACTTC.

This clone turned up a few times. V gene TRBV2 combines with J gene TRBJ2-5; D not resolved. This CDR3 is built from 11 residues. V shed 6 bases and J shed 0 bases, with 2 bases lying between them. The germline V gene encodes CDR1 SNHLY and CDR2 FYNNEI. CDR3 sequence (DNA): TGTGCCAGCAGCAACCAAGAGACCCAGTACTTC. It is translated as CASSNQETQYF.